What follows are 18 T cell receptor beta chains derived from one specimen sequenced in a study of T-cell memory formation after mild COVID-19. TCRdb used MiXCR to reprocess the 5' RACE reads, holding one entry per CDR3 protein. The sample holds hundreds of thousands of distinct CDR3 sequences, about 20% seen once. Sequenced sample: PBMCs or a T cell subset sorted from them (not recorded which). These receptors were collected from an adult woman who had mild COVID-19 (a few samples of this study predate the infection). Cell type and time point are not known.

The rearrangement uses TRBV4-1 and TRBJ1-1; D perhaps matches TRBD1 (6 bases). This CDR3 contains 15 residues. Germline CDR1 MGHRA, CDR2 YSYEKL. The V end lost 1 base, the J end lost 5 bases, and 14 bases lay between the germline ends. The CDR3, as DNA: TGCGCCAGCAGCCAAGGTACAGGGAGAGGAACTGAAGCTTTCTTT. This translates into CASSQGTGRGTEAFF.

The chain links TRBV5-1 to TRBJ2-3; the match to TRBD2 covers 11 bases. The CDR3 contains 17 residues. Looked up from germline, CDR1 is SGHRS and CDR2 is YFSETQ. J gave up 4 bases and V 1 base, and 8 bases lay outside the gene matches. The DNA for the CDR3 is TGCGCCAGCAGCTTGCGTAGCGGGGGGGCCCGCGCAGATACGCAGTATTTT. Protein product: CASSLRSGGARADTQYF. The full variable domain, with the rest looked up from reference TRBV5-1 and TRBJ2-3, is KAGVTQTPRYLIKTRGQQVTLSCSPISGHRSVSWYQQTPGQGLQFLFEYFSETQRNKGNFPGRFSGRQFSNSRSEMNVSTLELGDSALYLCASSLRSGGARADTQYFGPGTRLTVL.

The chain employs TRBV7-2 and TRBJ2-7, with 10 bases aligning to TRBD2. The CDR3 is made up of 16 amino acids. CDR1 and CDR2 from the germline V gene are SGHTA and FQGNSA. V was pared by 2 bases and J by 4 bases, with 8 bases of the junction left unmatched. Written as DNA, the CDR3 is TGTGCCAGCAGCTTATCTAGCGGGAGCGGTAGATACGAGCAGTACTTC. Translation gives CASSLSSGSGRYEQYF.

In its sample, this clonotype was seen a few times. The CDR3, as DNA: TGTGCCTGGAGTTCCGGGACAGGGAGGGCTTTCTTT. It specifies CAWSSGTGRAFF. V and J are TRBV30 and TRBJ1-1; 9 nucleotides agree with TRBD1. The CDR3 runs 12 residues. V lost 2 bases, J lost 11 bases, and 6 bases stayed unmatched. CDR1 is GTSNPN and CDR2 is SVGIG in the germline V gene (reference sequence).

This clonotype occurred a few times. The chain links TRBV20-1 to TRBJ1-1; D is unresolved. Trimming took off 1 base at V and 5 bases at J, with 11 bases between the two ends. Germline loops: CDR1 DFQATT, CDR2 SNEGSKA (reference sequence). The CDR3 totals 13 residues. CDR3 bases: TGCAGTGCTAGAGTCAAGGGTGAGACTGAAGCTTTCTTT. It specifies CSARVKGETEAFF.

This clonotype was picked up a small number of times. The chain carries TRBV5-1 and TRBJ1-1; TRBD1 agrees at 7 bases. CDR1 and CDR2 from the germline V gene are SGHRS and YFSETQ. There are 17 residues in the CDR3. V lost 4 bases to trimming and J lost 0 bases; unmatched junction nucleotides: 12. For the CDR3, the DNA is TGCGCCAGCAGCCCGTGGGGGGGACAGAGCATGAACACTGAAGCTTTCTTT. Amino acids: CASSPWGGQSMNTEAFF.

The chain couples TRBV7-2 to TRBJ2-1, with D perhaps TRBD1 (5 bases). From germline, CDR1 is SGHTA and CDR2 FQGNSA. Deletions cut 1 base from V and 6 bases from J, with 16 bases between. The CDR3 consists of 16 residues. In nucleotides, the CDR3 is TGTGCCAGCAGCTTAGGTTGGACACGTACTATCAATGAGCAGTTCTTC. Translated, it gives CASSLGWTRTINEQFF.

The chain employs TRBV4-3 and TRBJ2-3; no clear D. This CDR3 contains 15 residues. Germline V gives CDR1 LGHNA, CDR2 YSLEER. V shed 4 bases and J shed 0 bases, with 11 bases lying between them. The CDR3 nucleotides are TGCGCCAGCAGCCCCCGTGCGTCTAGCACAGATACGCAGTATTTT. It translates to CASSPRASSTDTQYF.

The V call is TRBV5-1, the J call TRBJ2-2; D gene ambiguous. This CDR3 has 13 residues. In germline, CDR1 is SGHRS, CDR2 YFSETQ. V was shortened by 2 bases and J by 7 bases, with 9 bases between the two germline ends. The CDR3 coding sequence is TGCGCCAGCAGCTTATCGGGCGGCGGGGAGCTGTTTTTT. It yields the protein CASSLSGGGELFF. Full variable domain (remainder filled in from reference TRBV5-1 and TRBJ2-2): KAGVTQTPRYLIKTRGQQVTLSCSPISGHRSVSWYQQTPGQGLQFLFEYFSETQRNKGNFPGRFSGRQFSNSRSEMNVSTLELGDSALYLCASSLSGGGELFFGEGSRLTVL.

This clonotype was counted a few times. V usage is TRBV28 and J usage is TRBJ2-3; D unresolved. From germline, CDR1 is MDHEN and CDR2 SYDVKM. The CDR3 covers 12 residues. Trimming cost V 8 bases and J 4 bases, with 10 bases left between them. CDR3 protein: CASLDSPDTQYF. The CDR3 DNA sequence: TGTGCCAGCCTGGATTCACCAGATACGCAGTATTTT. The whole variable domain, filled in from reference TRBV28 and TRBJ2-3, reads DVKVTQSSRYLVKRTGEKVFLECVQDMDHENMFWYRQDPGLGLRLIYFSYDVKMKEKGDIPEGYSVSREKKERFSLILESASTNQTSMYLCASLDSPDTQYFGPGTRLTVL.

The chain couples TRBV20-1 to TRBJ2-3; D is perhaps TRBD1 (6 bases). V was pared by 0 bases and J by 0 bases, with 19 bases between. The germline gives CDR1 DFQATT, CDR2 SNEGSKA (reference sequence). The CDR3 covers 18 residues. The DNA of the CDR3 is TGCAGTGCTAGAGATGGGTTCAGGGGAACCTCTAGCACAGATACGCAGTATTTT. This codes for CSARDGFRGTSSTDTQYF.

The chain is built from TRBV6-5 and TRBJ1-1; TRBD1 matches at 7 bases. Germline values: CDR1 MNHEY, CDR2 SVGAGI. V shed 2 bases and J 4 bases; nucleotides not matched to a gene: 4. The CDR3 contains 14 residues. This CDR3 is CASSYGAGGTEAFF. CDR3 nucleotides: TGTGCCAGCAGTTACGGGGCAGGGGGCACTGAAGCTTTCTTT.

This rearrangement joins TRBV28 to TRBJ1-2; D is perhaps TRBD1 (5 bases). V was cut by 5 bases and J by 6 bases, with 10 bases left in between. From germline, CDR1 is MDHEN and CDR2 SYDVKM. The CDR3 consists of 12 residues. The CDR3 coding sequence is TGTGCCAGCAGTGACAGTCTGAATGGCTACACCTTC. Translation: CASSDSLNGYTF.

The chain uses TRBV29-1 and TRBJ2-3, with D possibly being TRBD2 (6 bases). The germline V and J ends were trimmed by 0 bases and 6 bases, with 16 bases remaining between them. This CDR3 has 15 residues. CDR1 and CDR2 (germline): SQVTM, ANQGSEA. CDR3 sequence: CSVEDNGVGGDTQYF. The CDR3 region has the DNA TGCAGCGTTGAAGATAACGGAGTGGGAGGCGATACGCAGTATTTT.

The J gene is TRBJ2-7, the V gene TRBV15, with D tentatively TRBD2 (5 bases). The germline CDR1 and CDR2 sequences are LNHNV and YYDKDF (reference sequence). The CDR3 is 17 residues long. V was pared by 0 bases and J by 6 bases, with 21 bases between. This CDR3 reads CATSRDFVSGFGSEQYF. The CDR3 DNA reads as TGTGCCACCAGCAGAGATTTTGTTTCGGGGTTCGGTAGCGAGCAGTACTTC.

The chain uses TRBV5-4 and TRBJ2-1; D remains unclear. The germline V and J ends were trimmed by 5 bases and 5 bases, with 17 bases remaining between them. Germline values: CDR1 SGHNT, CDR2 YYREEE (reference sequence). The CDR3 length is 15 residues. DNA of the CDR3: TGTGCCAGCAGACTCCCTTCCAGCGCAAACAATGAGCAGTTCTTC. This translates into CASRLPSSANNEQFF.

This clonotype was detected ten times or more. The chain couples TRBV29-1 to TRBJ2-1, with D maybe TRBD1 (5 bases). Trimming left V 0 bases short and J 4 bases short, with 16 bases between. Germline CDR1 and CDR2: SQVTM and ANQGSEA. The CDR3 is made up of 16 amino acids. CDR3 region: CSVEDKGKPGYNEQFF. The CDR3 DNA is TGCAGCGTTGAAGATAAGGGGAAGCCCGGATACAATGAGCAGTTCTTC.

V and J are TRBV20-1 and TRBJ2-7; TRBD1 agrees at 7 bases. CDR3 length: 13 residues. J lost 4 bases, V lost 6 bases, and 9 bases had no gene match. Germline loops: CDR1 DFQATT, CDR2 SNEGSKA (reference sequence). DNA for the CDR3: TGCAGTGCCCCCCGTCTACAGGGGTACGAGCAGTACTTC. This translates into CSAPRLQGYEQYF.